This TCR beta chain was recovered during a study of shared clonotypes between healthy human individuals. Profiled with immunoSEQ multiplex PCR; TCRdb holds only in-frame clones, not every one. The table lists more than 2 million clones, more than 90% of them singletons. Negatively enriched CD4+ T cells were divided by CD45RA into naive and memory. This CDR3 has 12 amino acids. V was clipped by 6 bases and J by 3 bases, with 12 bases between them. CDR1 is SQVTM and CDR2 is ANQGSEA in the germline V gene. The sequenced material came from naive CD4+ T cells sorted from blood. The subset here: CD45RA+ positively selected. The sequence was obtained from a man aged 18 to 29 in good health. The V call is TRBV29-1, the J call TRBJ2-7, with D tentatively TRBD1 (6 bases). The CDR3 DNA reads TGCAGCGTCAAAGGGACATACTACGAGCAGTACTTC. Its translation is CSVKGTYYEQYF.